A single sample is the source of the 9 T cell receptor beta chains below, sequenced in a study of identifying expanded T cells in peripheral blood (dated by TCRdb to between 2018 and 2020). Receptor amplification or capture employed the immunoSEQ multiplex PCR assay. As stored in TCRdb, this immuneACCESS dataset retains in-frame rearrangements with V and J assigned. A fraction of the clones does not appear; measured against another copy, unresolved V genes explain less than half of the discrepancy, and the remainder lacks a known reason. This sample comprises some 100,000 clones, roughly 85% of them detected only once. Together, the top ten hold about a sixth of the sample. Sequencing used blood. The source is a person aged 18-69 years in good health.

This chain connects TRBV2 to TRBJ2-5; TRBD2 matches 9 bases. Looked up from germline, CDR1 is SNHLY and CDR2 is FYNNEI. The ends lost 2 bases at V and 2 bases at J; junction bases unmatched: 6. There are 16 residues in the CDR3. The CDR3 bases are TGTGCCAGCAGTGAATGGGCGGGGGGGCAACAAGAGACCCAGTACTTC. Translating it yields CASSEWAGGQQETQYF. The full variable domain, completed using reference TRBV2 and TRBJ2-5, is EPEVTQTPSHQVTQMGQEVILRCVPISNHLYFYWYRQILGQKVEFLVSFYNNEISEKSEIFDDQFSVERPDGSNFTLKIRSTKLEDSAMYFCASSEWAGGQQETQYFGPGTRLLVL.

The gene calls are TRBV19 and TRBJ1-4, with TRBD1 identical over 8 bases. Germline CDR1 and CDR2: LNHDA and SQIVND (reference sequence). V lost 6 bases, J lost 7 bases, and 13 bases stayed unmatched. The CDR3 totals 16 residues. CDR3 DNA: TGTGCCAGTAGCCTTCCATGGACAGGGTTTGGTGAAAAACTGTTTTTT. This encodes CASSLPWTGFGEKLFF. Based on the CDR3 plus reference TRBV19 and TRBJ1-4, the full variable domain is DGGITQSPKYLFRKEGQNVTLSCEQNLNHDAMYWYRQDPGQGLRLIYYSQIVNDFQKGDIAEGYSVSREKKESFPLTVTSAQKNPTAFYLCASSLPWTGFGEKLFFGSGTQLSVL.

This chain joins TRBV6-5 and TRBJ2-5; D might be TRBD1 (5 bases). V lost 2 bases and J 5 bases, leaving 9 bases between the germline ends. CDR1 is MNHEY and CDR2 is SVGAGI in the germline V gene. The CDR3 has 13 amino acids. The CDR3 is CASSYGAGETQYF. CDR3 in DNA: TGTGCCAGCAGTTACGGGGCAGGGGAGACCCAGTACTTC.

The V call is TRBV7-9, the J call TRBJ1-1; unclear D gene. Trimming stripped 3 bases from V and 3 bases from J, with 5 bases between. The CDR3 is 12 amino acids. CDR1 is SEHNR, CDR2 FQNEAQ, per germline (reference sequence). The CDR3 DNA is TGTGCCAGCAGCTTTTCCCACACTGAAGCTTTCTTT. It encodes CASSFSHTEAFF.

The chain combines TRBV7-6 with TRBJ2-6; D ambiguous. Per germline, CDR1 SGHVS and CDR2 FNYEAQ. The CDR3 is 14 amino acids. Trimming pared 1 base from V and 4 bases from J, leaving 5 bases between. The CDR3 loop is CASSLDTGANVLTF. In DNA, the CDR3 is TGTGCCAGCAGCTTAGATACAGGGGCCAACGTCCTGACTTTC. Looking up the rest from reference TRBV7-6 and TRBJ2-6 gives the full variable domain: GAGVSQSPRYKVTKRGQDVALRCDPISGHVSLYWYRQALGQGPEFLTYFNYEAQQDKSGLPNDRFSAERPEGSISTLTIQRTEQRDSAMYRCASSLDTGANVLTFGAGSRLTVL.

This clone is a singleton in its sample. This chain links TRBV5-1 with TRBJ2-3, with 7 bases that match TRBD1. CDR3 size: 14 residues. V trimming: 7 bases; J trimming: 1 base; junction bases outside the gene matches: 6. Germline CDR1 reads SGHRS; CDR2 reads YFSETQ. The CDR3 reads CASSIQGRTDTQYF. CDR3 bases: TGCGCCAGCTCCATACAGGGGCGCACAGATACGCAGTATTTT. The full variable domain, its missing parts supplied by reference TRBV5-1 and TRBJ2-3, is KAGVTQTPRYLIKTRGQQVTLSCSPISGHRSVSWYQQTPGQGLQFLFEYFSETQRNKGNFPGRFSGRQFSNSRSEMNVSTLELGDSALYLCASSIQGRTDTQYFGPGTRLTVL.

A remark on this clone: A read error may be the cause here, since a much bigger clone is one base away. Other DNA sequences in this sample translate to the same CDR3. The chain joins TRBV14 to TRBJ2-7; D is possibly TRBD2 (5 bases). This CDR3 is 13 amino acids long. CDR1 is SGHDN, CDR2 FVKESK, per germline. In DNA, the CDR3 is TGCGCCAGCAGCCAAGTAGCGCGATACGAGCAGTACTTC. As protein: CASSQVARYEQYF.

This clone was seen a single time. The chain is built from TRBV6-1 and TRBJ2-7; possibly TRBD1 for D (6 bases). The V gene lost 4 bases and the J gene lost 3 bases, with 10 bases spanning the gap. Germline CDR1 reads MNHNS; CDR2 reads SASEGT. The CDR3 loop spans 13 amino acids. CDR3 sequence: CASSGTVIYEQYF. The CDR3 DNA follows: TGTGCCAGCAGTGGGACAGTAATCTACGAGCAGTACTTC.

The rearrangement links TRBV6-1 to TRBJ2-5; no clear D gene. The V end lost 3 bases, the J end lost 5 bases, and 13 bases lay between the germline ends. The CDR3 spans 14 residues. CDR1 and CDR2 (germline): MNHNS, SASEGT. CDR3 nucleotide sequence: TGTGCCAGCAGTGATTTGGACGGACGGGAGACCCAGTACTTC. Translating it yields CASSDLDGRETQYF.